Below, 7 T cell receptor beta chains from the same sample are listed, as sequenced in a study of T cells in Graves' hyperthyroidism and ophthalmopathy. Template material for amplifying TCR beta CDR3 regions consisted of RNA transcripts. HTBI primers drove first-round RT-PCR of the TCR CDR3. TCRdb independently ran MiXCR on the multiplex PCR reads; one entry per CDR3 protein. The data hold some 690,000 distinct CDR3 sequences, with approximately 15% observed a single time. Sequenced input: blood. The receptors originated from a man in his fifties with Graves' hyperthyroidism.

This clonotype has ten or more counts. This chain connects TRBV28 to TRBJ2-7; the D gene is possibly TRBD1 (6 bases). V was clipped by 6 bases and J by 3 bases, with 12 bases between them. Germline V gives CDR1 MDHEN, CDR2 SYDVKM. The CDR3 loop spans 13 amino acids. The CDR3 sequence is CASRTTGVYEQYF. Written as DNA, the CDR3 is TGTGCCAGCAGAACGACAGGAGTCTACGAGCAGTACTTC.

This clonotype was recorded a few times. The genes are TRBV28 and TRBJ2-2, with TRBD2 identical over 14 bases. Germline V gives CDR1 MDHEN, CDR2 SYDVKM. The CDR3 contains 19 residues. With 5 bases clipped from V and 6 bases from J, the junction kept 14 bases outside the gene matches. For the CDR3, the DNA is TGTGCCAGCAGTCCTATCCCTGGGACTAGCGGGAGCTTGGCCGGGGAGCTGTTTTTT. Translating gives CASSPIPGTSGSLAGELFF.

The J gene is TRBJ2-3, the V gene TRBV24-1; D not certain. Germline V CDR1 and CDR2: KGHDR, SFDVKD. The CDR3 has 16 residues. Deletions cut 0 bases from V and 0 bases from J, with 9 bases between. The CDR3 loop reads CATSDLDSRSTDTQYF. The CDR3 bases are TGTGCCACCAGTGATTTGGATAGCCGAAGCACAGATACGCAGTATTTT.

This chain uses TRBV6-1 with TRBJ2-7, with TRBD2 matching 11 bases. This CDR3 is 16 amino acids long. Germline loops: CDR1 MNHNS, CDR2 SASEGT. Trimming cost V 6 bases and J 1 base; bases outside gene matches: 8. CDR3 in DNA: TGTGCCAGCAGCCTCGGGACTAGCGGTGGATCCTACGAGCAGTACTTC. This translates into CASSLGTSGGSYEQYF.

Turning to this clonotype: A read error may explain this, as a much larger clone is one base away. This chain links TRBV6-5 with TRBJ1-3; D is unclear. CDR3 length equals 13 residues. Germline V gives CDR1 MNHEY, CDR2 SVGAGI. The CDR3 region is CASGYGSENTIYF. The CDR3 bases are TGTGCCAGCGGTTACGGCTCTGAAAACACCATATATTTT.

This clonotype was recorded many times. At one of its ends the junction is not consistent with the germline gene, which may arise from a read error. The rearrangement joins TRBV27 to TRBJ2-6, with no clear D. The length of the CDR3 is 13 residues. CDR1 is MNHEY, CDR2 SMNVEV, per germline (reference sequence). CDR3 nucleotides: TGTGCCAGCAGATTATCTGGGGCCAACGTCCTGACTTTC. Amino acid sequence: CASRLSGANVLTF.

This chain connects TRBV28 to TRBJ1-5; 7 positions match TRBD1. The ends lost 2 bases at V and 3 bases at J; junction bases unmatched: 7. Looked up from germline, CDR1 is MDHEN and CDR2 is SYDVKM. The CDR3 covers 16 residues. DNA of the CDR3: TGTGCCAGCAGTTTACGTTGGACAGGTAACAATCAGCCCCAGCATTTT. It codes for CASSLRWTGNNQPQHF.